The 14 T cell receptor beta chains below come from one sample, sequenced in a study of graft-versus-host responses after intestinal transplantation. This table comes from immunoSEQ multiplex PCR, and its TCRdb copy is limited to in-frame clones, with some not included. The table records 9,000 to 10,000 clones, 30% of them present only once. Material: alloreactive CD4+ T cells from a mixed lymphocyte reaction culture, obtained before intestinal transplant. Subset: CFSE-low proliferating T cells sorted from approximately 6-day pre-transplant mixed lymphocyte reaction (GvH or HvG direction). These receptors came from a human patient who received an intestinal transplant.

V and J are TRBV7-9 and TRBJ1-1; D is uncertain. Germline V gene data show CDR1 as SEHNR and CDR2 as FQNEAQ (reference sequence). Trimming stripped 5 bases from V and 8 bases from J, with 15 bases between. The CDR3 is 13 amino acids. The CDR3 sequence: CASSPFREQEAFF. Written as DNA, the CDR3 is TGTGCCAGCAGCCCATTCCGTGAACAGGAAGCTTTCTTT.

By proportion, this clone is medium-sized. CDR3 protein: CASSEDLRGYSNQPQHF. DNA of the CDR3: TGTGCCAGCAGTGAAGACTTGCGGGGGTATAGCAATCAGCCCCAGCATTTT. V gene TRBV6-1 combines with J gene TRBJ1-5; a weak D match, TRBD1 (5 bases). Germline lookup yields CDR1 MNHNS and CDR2 SASEGT. V shed 1 base and J shed 0 bases, with 13 bases lying between them. The CDR3 consists of 17 residues.

The V and J genes are TRBV29-1 and TRBJ2-7, with 7 bases lining up with TRBD2. With V trimmed by 0 bases and J by 9 bases, 17 bases remained unmatched. Germline V gene lookup returns CDR1 SQVTM and CDR2 ANQGSEA. This CDR3 contains 16 residues. The CDR3 DNA is TGCAGCGTTGAAGATGGGGGGGAAGTCCCCTTTACGCCGCAGTACTTC. Its translation is CSVEDGGEVPFTPQYF.

This clone was detected only a few times. The gene calls are TRBV9 and TRBJ2-2; 9 bases align to TRBD2. Per germline, CDR1 SGDLS and CDR2 YYNGEE. CDR3 length: 15 residues. V lost 0 bases, J lost 11 bases, and 8 bases stayed unmatched. CDR3 nucleotides: TGTGCCAGCAGCGTAGCTCGGGCTAGCGGGACTGAGCTGTTTTTT. Encoded protein: CASSVARASGTELFF. Variable domain in full (rest from reference TRBV9 and TRBJ2-2): DSGVTQTPKHLITATGQRVTLRCSPRSGDLSVYWYQQSLDQGLQFLIQYYNGEERAKGNILERFSAQQFPDLHSELNLSSLELGDSALYFCASSVARASGTELFFGEGSRLTVL.

The J gene is TRBJ2-1, the V gene TRBV27, with 9 bases lining up with TRBD2. Germline V gene data show CDR1 as MNHEY and CDR2 as SMNVEV (reference sequence). V was pared by 0 bases and J by 4 bases, with 4 bases of the junction left unmatched. The CDR3 totals 16 residues. CDR3 nucleotides: TGTGCCAGCAGTTTATCCCCTAGCGGGGCTTACAATGAGCAGTTCTTC. Translating gives CASSLSPSGAYNEQFF.

This chain joins TRBV12-5 and TRBJ1-3; the match to TRBD1 covers 8 bases. Germline CDR1 LGHNT, CDR2 FRNRAP. The CDR3 runs to 15 residues. V lost 1 base to trimming and J lost 3 bases; unmatched junction nucleotides: 2. The CDR3 region is CASGLAGGGGNTIYF. As DNA, the CDR3 is TGTGCTAGTGGTTTGGCAGGGGGCGGTGGAAACACCATATATTTT. Drawing the rest from reference TRBV12-5 and TRBJ1-3, the complete variable domain is DARVTQTPRHKVTEMGQEVTMRCQPILGHNTVFWYRQTMMQGLELLAYFRNRAPLDDSGMPKDRFSAEMPDATLATLKIQPSEPRDSAVYFCASGLAGGGGNTIYFGEGSWLTVV.

CDR3 protein: CAWSVGLFLSYEQYF. CDR3 sequence (DNA): TGTGCCTGGAGTGTAGGCCTATTTTTATCCTACGAGCAGTACTTC. This chain joins TRBV30 and TRBJ2-7; D gene uncertain. Germline CDR1 GTSNPN, CDR2 SVGIG (reference sequence). The V end was cut by 0 bases, the J end by 1 base, with 13 bases between. The CDR3 has 15 residues.

The CDR3, as DNA: TGTGCCAGCAGCCCGGGCAGGACAGCGGTCTACAATGAGCAGTTCTTC. Protein: CASSPGRTAVYNEQFF. The chain employs TRBV11-2 and TRBJ2-1; TRBD1 is a possible D gene (6 bases). The CDR3 spans 16 residues. V gave up 5 bases and J gave up 3 bases, with 17 bases separating them. Germline loops: CDR1 SGHAT, CDR2 FQNNGV.

The rearrangement joins TRBV27 to TRBJ2-5; D might be TRBD2 (6 bases). Germline assignment: CDR1 MNHEY and CDR2 SMNVEV (reference sequence). The CDR3 has 14 residues. V was clipped by 5 bases and J by 3 bases, with 13 bases between them. Here the CDR3 DNA reads TGTGCCAGCAGTCCCTTGGACTACAAAGAGACCCAGTACTTC. Translated: CASSPLDYKETQYF.

Relative to its sample, this clone is medium-sized. The V call is TRBV5-1, the J call TRBJ1-1; possible D gene TRBD1, 5 bases. Germline CDR1 is SGHRS and CDR2 is YFSETQ. The CDR3 totals 15 residues. Trimming pared 0 bases from V and 3 bases from J, leaving 12 bases between. The CDR3 DNA reads TGCGCCAGCAGCTTGGGATGGGGGAAGTACACTGAAGCTTTCTTT. The encoded protein is CASSLGWGKYTEAFF.

The chain joins TRBV7-6 to TRBJ1-2, with D possibly matching TRBD1 (6 bases). V was pared by 5 bases and J by 8 bases, with 18 bases between. The CDR3 has 14 residues. CDR1 and CDR2 (germline): SGHVS, FNYEAQ. Here the CDR3 reads CASSPDSMLSGYTF. CDR3 in DNA: TGTGCCAGCAGCCCGGACAGCATGCTCTCCGGCTACACCTTC.

This chain uses TRBV7-9 with TRBJ1-5; possible D gene TRBD1, 5 bases. Looked up from germline, CDR1 is SEHNR and CDR2 is FQNEAQ (reference sequence). The CDR3 is 13 residues long. V lost 2 bases and J 6 bases, leaving 8 bases between the germline ends. CDR3 nucleotide sequence: TGTGCCAGCAGCTTATGGGGGGGTCAGCCCCAGCATTTT. This codes for CASSLWGGQPQHF.

The CDR3: CASSQDRTGGAGYTF. The CDR3 region has the DNA TGCGCCAGCAGCCAAGATCGGACAGGGGGCGCTGGCTACACCTTC. The chain employs TRBV4-1 and TRBJ1-2; 11 nucleotides match TRBD1. The CDR3 covers 15 residues. The J segment lost 7 bases and the V segment lost 0 bases, leaving 4 bases of the junction unmatched. Germline loops: CDR1 MGHRA, CDR2 YSYEKL.

The table lists this clone with a few counts. This chain joins TRBV15 and TRBJ1-3; D is undetermined. From germline, CDR1 is LNHNV and CDR2 YYDKDF (reference sequence). CDR3 length equals 15 residues. Trimming took off 0 bases at V and 4 bases at J, with 10 bases between the two ends. The CDR3 DNA is TGTGCCACCAGCAGAGATTTGGGGTCCGGAAACACCATATATTTT. This encodes CATSRDLGSGNTIYF. Full variable domain (missing parts from reference TRBV15 and TRBJ1-3): DAMVIQNPRYQVTQFGKPVTLSCSQTLNHNVMYWYQQKSSQAPKLLFHYYDKDFNNEADTPDNFQSRRPNTSFCFLDIRSPGLGDTAMYLCATSRDLGSGNTIYFGEGSWLTVV.